These T cell receptor beta chains were read from a single sample in a study of a mutant IDH1 vaccine in newly diagnosed glioma. These TCRs' antigens remain unknown. Libraries were prepared by immunoSEQ multiplex PCR; TCRdb keeps only in-frame clonotypes and omits some of them. The sample carries some 28,000 clones, 80% to 85% recorded once. The sample consisted of PBMCs, taken from a glioma patient whose treatment included an IDH1 peptide vaccine. The receptors derive from a woman in her 30s with glioma. Both conserved end residues are part of each CDR3. D genes are given only for firm matches. Only part of the rows carry a size: once, few, many, or a class if the clone is expanded.

size: few; J: TRBJ2-7; V: TRBV2; D: TRBD1; CDR3: CASLTGGLRYEQYF; DNA: TGTGCCAGCTTGACAGGGGGCCTACGCTACGAGCAGTACTTC
size: once; J: TRBJ1-2; V: TRBV4-1; D: -; CDR3: CASSHPATGSYGYTF; DNA: TGCGCCAGCAGCCATCCAGCGACAGGCTCGTATGGCTACACCTTC
size: -; J: TRBJ1-4; V: TRBV6-6; D: TRBD1; CDR3: CASRRQGGEEKLFF; DNA: TGTGCCAGCAGGAGACAGGGTGGAGAGGAAAAACTGTTTTTT
size: -; J: TRBJ1-1; V: TRBV19; D: -; CDR3: CASKPGGFTEAFF; DNA: TGTGCCAGCAAACCGGGGGGGTTCACTGAAGCTTTCTTT
size: -; J: TRBJ2-2; V: TRBV7-9; D: TRBD1; CDR3: CASRYDRGSGELFF; DNA: TGTGCCAGCAGATACGACAGGGGCTCCGGGGAGCTGTTTTTT
size: -; J: TRBJ2-7; V: TRBV4-3; D: -; CDR3: CASSRGDNRVEQYF; DNA: TGCGCCAGCAGCCGCGGAGACAACAGGGTCGAGCAGTACTTC
size: -; J: TRBJ1-1; V: TRBV19; D: -; CDR3: CASRRRQANTEAFF; DNA: TGTGCCAGTAGGCGGCGGCAGGCAAACACTGAAGCTTTCTTT
size: -; J: TRBJ1-2; V: TRBV6-5; D: -; CDR3: CASTSVGTANYGYTF; DNA: TGTGCCAGCACCTCCGTAGGGACGGCAAACTATGGCTACACCTTC
size: once; J: TRBJ1-6; V: TRBV18; D: TRBD1; CDR3: CASSLSDRGRAPLHF; DNA: TGTGCCAGCTCACTTTCTGATAGGGGGCGGGCACCCCTCCACTTT
size: -; J: TRBJ1-2; V: TRBV5-4; D: TRBD1; CDR3: CASRTGEGYGYTF; DNA: TGTGCCAGCAGAACAGGGGAGGGGTATGGCTACACCTTC
size: -; J: TRBJ2-7; V: TRBV25-1; D: TRBD2; CDR3: CASSEGGGSSYEQYF; DNA: TGTGCCAGCAGTGAAGGGGGGGGATCCTCCTACGAGCAGTACTTC
size: once; J: TRBJ1-1; V: TRBV5-4; D: -; CDR3: CASSSPDEGPMFTEAFF; DNA: TGTGCCAGCAGCTCCCCGGATGAGGGGCCTATGTTCACTGAAGCTTTCTTT
size: -; J: TRBJ2-6; V: TRBV5-1; D: TRBD1; CDR3: CASSFGQGGFSGANVLTF; DNA: TGCGCCAGCAGCTTCGGACAGGGGGGATTCTCTGGGGCCAACGTCCTGACTTTC
size: -; J: TRBJ2-2; V: TRBV7-2; D: -; CDR3: CASSGYNTGELFF; DNA: TGTGCCAGCAGCGGATACAACACCGGGGAGCTGTTTTTT
size: -; J: TRBJ2-7; V: TRBV19; D: -; CDR3: CASRDGNYEQYF; DNA: TGTGCCAGTAGGGACGGAAACTACGAGCAGTACTTC
size: -; J: TRBJ1-2; V: TRBV5-1; D: -; CDR3: CASSSRQFRDTLNYGYTF; DNA: TGCGCCAGCAGCTCCCGACAGTTCCGGGACACTCTTAACTATGGCTACACCTTC
size: -; J: TRBJ1-2; V: TRBV5-1; D: -; CDR3: CASSLPGRGYGYTF; DNA: TGCGCCAGCAGCCTACCCGGACGGGGATATGGCTACACCTTC
size: -; J: TRBJ1-5; V: TRBV18; D: -; CDR3: CASSSGESTGNLIQPQHF; DNA: TGTGCCAGCTCATCGGGGGAATCCACAGGGAACTTAATCCAGCCCCAGCATTTT
size: once; J: TRBJ1-4; V: TRBV27; D: -; CDR3: CASSPRPTRNEKLFF; DNA: TGTGCCAGCAGTCCACGGCCGACTCGGAATGAAAAACTGTTTTTT
size: -; J: TRBJ1-2; V: TRBV25-1; D: -; CDR3: CASSESGRGQSYYGYTF; DNA: TGTGCCAGCAGTGAATCCGGGCGGGGGCAGTCTTACTATGGCTACACCTTC
size: once; J: TRBJ2-3; V: TRBV5-6; D: -; CDR3: CASSFGTVSGNTQYF; DNA: TGTGCCAGCAGCTTCGGGACGGTCTCCGGGAATACGCAGTATTTT
size: -; J: TRBJ2-7; V: TRBV6-1; D: TRBD2; CDR3: CASSEASGGLYEQYF; DNA: TGTGCCAGCAGTGAAGCAAGCGGGGGACTGTACGAGCAGTACTTC
size: -; J: TRBJ2-5; V: TRBV5-6; D: -; CDR3: CASSLVPGAQETQYF; DNA: TGTGCCAGCAGCTTGGTTCCGGGGGCCCAAGAGACCCAGTACTTC
size: -; J: TRBJ2-1; V: TRBV27; D: -; CDR3: CASRSPSGGSYNEQFF; DNA: TGTGCCAGCAGGTCTCCAAGCGGAGGCTCCTACAATGAGCAGTTCTTC
size: -; J: TRBJ1-6; V: TRBV27; D: -; CDR3: CASSFIPDSPLHF; DNA: TGTGCCAGCAGTTTTATCCCGGATTCACCCCTCCACTTT
size: few; J: TRBJ2-1; V: TRBV5-4; D: -; CDR3: CASSLARGAYNEQFF; DNA: TGTGCCAGCAGCTTGGCTCGAGGGGCCTACAATGAGCAGTTCTTC
size: -; J: TRBJ2-3; V: TRBV7-9; D: -; CDR3: CASSLAGGDTQYF; DNA: TGTGCCAGCAGCTTAGCGGGAGGAGATACGCAGTATTTT
size: -; J: TRBJ1-2; V: TRBV4-3; D: -; CDR3: CASSQDYSGGYGYTF; DNA: TGCGCCAGCAGCCAAGATTACAGCGGCGGCTATGGCTACACCTTC
size: -; J: TRBJ2-5; V: TRBV10-3; D: TRBD2; CDR3: CATQTTSGLSETQYF; DNA: TGTGCCACCCAGACGACTAGCGGGTTATCAGAGACCCAGTACTTC